This T cell receptor beta chain stems from a study of blood T cell repertoires in COVID-19. Study context: Sites across the United States, Italy and Spain contributed samples from acute and convalescent COVID-19. In each case, the material was cDNA or gDNA derived from T cells, B-cell-depleted T cells, or PBMCs.

Methods used by the authors: Reference gene primer amplification yielded estimated nucleated cell counts. Only in-frame clones appear in the TCRdb table, and some are missing; sequencing was by immunoSEQ multiplex PCR. The V and J calls and clone size come from that table; D and trimming were worked out from the DNA. The sample includes some 490,000 clones, roughly 88% seen only once; the top ten take approximately 3%. The germline V gene encodes CDR1 SGHVS and CDR2 FQNEAQ. The CDR3 totals 15 residues. V was pared by 2 bases and J by 0 bases, with 8 bases between. The chain combines TRBV7-8 with TRBJ1-3; D gene unclear. The sequence was collected from a human donor in a cohort sampled during active COVID-19. Sequencing was done on a sample of peripheral blood. The CDR3 spells CASSLPPGSGNTIYF. In nucleotides, the CDR3 is TGTGCCAGCAGCTTACCCCCGGGCTCTGGAAACACCATATATTTT.